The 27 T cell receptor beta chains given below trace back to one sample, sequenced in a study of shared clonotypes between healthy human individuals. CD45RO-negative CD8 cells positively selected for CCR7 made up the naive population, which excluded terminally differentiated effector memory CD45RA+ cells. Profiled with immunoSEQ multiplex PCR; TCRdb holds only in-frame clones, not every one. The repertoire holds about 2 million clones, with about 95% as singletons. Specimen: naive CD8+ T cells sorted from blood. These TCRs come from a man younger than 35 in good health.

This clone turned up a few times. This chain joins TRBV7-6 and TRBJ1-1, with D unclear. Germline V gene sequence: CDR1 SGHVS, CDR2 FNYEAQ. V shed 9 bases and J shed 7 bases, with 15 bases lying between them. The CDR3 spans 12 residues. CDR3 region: CASSGVRDEAFF. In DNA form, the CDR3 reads TGTGCCAGTAGCGGCGTCCGAGATGAAGCTTTCTTT.

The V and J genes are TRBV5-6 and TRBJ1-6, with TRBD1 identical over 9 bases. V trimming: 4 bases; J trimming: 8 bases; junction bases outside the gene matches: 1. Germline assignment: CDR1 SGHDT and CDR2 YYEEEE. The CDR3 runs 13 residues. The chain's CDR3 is CASSRQGDSPLHF. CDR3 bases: TGTGCCAGCAGCCGACAGGGGGATTCACCCCTCCACTTT.

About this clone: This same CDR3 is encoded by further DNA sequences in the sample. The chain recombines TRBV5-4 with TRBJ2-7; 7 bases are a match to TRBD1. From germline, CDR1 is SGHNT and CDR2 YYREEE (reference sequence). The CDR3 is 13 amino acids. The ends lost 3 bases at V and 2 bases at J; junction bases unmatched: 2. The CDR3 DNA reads TGTGCCAGCAGCTGGGGACAGACCTACGAGCAGTACTTC. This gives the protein CASSWGQTYEQYF.

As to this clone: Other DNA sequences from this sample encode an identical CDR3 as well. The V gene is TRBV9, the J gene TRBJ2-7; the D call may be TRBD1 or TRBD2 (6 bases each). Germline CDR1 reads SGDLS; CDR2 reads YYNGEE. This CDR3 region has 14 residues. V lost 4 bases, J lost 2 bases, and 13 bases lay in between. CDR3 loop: CASSSGGGAYEQYF. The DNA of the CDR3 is TGTGCCAGCAGCTCCGGAGGGGGAGCCTACGAGCAGTACTTC.

The CDR3 here is CASSEGTGFEQYF. The CDR3, as DNA: TGTGCCAGCAGTGAAGGAACGGGATTTGAGCAGTACTTC. The chain uses TRBV6-1 and TRBJ2-7; D may be TRBD2 (5 bases). The CDR3 has 13 amino acids. The V and J ends lost 1 base and 7 bases respectively, with 11 bases between them. Germline CDR1 reads MNHNS; CDR2 reads SASEGT.

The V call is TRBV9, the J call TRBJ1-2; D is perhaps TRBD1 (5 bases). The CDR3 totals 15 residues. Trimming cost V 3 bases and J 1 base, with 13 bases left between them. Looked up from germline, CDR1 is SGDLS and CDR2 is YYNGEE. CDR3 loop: CASSASGTDNYGYTF. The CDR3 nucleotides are TGTGCCAGCAGCGCATCCGGGACCGATAACTATGGCTACACCTTC.

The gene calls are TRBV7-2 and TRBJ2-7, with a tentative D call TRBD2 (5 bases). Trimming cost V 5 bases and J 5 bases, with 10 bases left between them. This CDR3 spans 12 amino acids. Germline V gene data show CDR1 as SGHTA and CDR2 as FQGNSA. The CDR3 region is CASSPSGNEQYF. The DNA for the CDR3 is TGTGCCAGCAGCCCTTCCGGGAACGAGCAGTACTTC.

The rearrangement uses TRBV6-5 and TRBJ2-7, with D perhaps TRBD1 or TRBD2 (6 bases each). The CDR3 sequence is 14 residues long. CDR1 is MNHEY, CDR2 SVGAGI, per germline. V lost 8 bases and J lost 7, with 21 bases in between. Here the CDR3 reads CASPRGAFHGEQYF. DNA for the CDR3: TGTGCCAGCCCTAGGGGGGCATTCCATGGGGAGCAGTACTTC.

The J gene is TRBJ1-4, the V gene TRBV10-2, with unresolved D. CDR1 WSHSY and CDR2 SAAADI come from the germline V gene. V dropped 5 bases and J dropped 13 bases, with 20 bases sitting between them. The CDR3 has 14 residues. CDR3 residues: CASSPYSTPSGLFF. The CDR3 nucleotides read TGCGCCAGCAGTCCCTACTCAACCCCCAGTGGACTGTTTTTT.

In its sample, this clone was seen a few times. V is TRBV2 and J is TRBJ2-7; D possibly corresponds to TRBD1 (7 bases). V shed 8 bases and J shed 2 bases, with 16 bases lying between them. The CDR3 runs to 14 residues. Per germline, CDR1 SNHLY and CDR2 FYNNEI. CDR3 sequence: CASVWAGGPYEQYF. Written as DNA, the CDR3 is TGTGCCAGCGTGTGGGCAGGGGGGCCCTACGAGCAGTACTTC.

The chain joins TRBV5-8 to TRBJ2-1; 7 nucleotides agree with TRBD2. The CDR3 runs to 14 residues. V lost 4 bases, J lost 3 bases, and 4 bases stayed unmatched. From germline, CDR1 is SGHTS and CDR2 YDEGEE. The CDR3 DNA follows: TGTGCCAGCAGCACGGGAGGCAACTACAATGAGCAGTTCTTC. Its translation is CASSTGGNYNEQFF.

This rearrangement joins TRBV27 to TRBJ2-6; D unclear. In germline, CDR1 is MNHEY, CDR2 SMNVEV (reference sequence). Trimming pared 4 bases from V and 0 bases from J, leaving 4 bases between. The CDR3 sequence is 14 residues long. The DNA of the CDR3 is TGTGCCAGCAGTTACAGCTCTGGGGCCAACGTCCTGACTTTC. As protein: CASSYSSGANVLTF.

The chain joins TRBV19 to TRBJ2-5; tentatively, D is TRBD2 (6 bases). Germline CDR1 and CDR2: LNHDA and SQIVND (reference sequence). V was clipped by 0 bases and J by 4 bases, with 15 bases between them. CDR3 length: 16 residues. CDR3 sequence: CASSIDLEGIGETQYF. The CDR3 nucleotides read TGTGCCAGTAGTATAGATCTGGAGGGAATCGGAGAGACCCAGTACTTC.

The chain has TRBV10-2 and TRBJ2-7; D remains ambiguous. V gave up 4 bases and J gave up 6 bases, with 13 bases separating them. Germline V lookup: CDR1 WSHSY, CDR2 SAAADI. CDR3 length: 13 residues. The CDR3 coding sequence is TGCGCCAGCAGTGCGCCAGGCTCCGGCGAGCAGTACTTC. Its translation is CASSAPGSGEQYF.

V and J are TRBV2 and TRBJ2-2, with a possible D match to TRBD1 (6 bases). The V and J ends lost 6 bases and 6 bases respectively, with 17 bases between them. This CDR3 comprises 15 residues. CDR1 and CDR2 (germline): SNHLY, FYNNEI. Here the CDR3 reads CASRIDPGAPGELFF. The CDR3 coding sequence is TGTGCCAGCAGAATAGATCCAGGGGCCCCCGGGGAGCTGTTTTTT.

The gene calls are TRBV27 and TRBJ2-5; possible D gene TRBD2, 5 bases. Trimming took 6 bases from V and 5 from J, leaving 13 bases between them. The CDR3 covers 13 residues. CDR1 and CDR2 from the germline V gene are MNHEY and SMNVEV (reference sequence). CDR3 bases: TGTGCCAGCAGCCTAGATTGGGAGGAGACCCAGTACTTC. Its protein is CASSLDWEETQYF.

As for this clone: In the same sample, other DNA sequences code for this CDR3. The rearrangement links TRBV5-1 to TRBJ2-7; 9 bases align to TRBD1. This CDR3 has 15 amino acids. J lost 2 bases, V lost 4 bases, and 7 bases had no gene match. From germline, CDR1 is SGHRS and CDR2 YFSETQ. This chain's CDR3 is CASSLGQGMTYEQYF. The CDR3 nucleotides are TGCGCCAGCAGCCTCGGACAGGGGATGACCTACGAGCAGTACTTC.

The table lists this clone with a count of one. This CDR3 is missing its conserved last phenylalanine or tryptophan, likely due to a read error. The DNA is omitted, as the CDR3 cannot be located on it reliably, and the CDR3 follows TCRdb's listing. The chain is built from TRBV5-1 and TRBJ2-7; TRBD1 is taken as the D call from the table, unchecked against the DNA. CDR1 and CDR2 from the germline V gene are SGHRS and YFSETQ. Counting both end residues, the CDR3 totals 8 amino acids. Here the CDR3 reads CASSEGTA.

The CDR3 loop reads CAISELTGPEAFF. The CDR3 region has the DNA TGTGCCATCAGTGAGTTAACAGGCCCTGAAGCTTTCTTT. The chain has TRBV10-3 and TRBJ1-1; D possibly corresponds to TRBD1 (5 bases). CDR1 is ENHRY and CDR2 is SYGVKD in the germline V gene. V shed 1 base and J shed 6 bases, with 9 bases lying between them. The CDR3 loop spans 13 amino acids.

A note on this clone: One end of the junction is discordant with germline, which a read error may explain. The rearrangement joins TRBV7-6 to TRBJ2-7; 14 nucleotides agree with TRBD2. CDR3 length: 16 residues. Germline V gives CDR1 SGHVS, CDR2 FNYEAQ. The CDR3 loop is CASSVAGLAGVFEQYF. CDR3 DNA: TGTGCCAGCAGCGTAGCGGGACTAGCGGGAGTGTTCGAGCAGTACTTC. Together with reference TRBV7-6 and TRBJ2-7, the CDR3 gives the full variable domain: GAGVSQSPRYKVTKRGQDVALRCDPISGHVSLYWYRQALGQGPEFLTYFNYEAQQDKSGLPNDRFSAERPEGSISTLTIQRTEQRDSAMYRCASSVAGLAGVFEQYFGPGTRLTVT.

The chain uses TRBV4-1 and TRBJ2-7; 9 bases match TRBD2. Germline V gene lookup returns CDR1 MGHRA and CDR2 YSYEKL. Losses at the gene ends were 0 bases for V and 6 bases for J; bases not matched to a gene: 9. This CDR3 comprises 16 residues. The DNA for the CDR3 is TGCGCCAGCAGCCAAGAGTCTGGGCTAGCGGGGATCGAGCAGTACTTC. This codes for CASSQESGLAGIEQYF.

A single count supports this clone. CDR3 sequence reads: CASSGDSHYEQYF. The CDR3 bases are TGTGCCAGCAGCGGGGACAGTCACTACGAGCAGTACTTC. The J gene is TRBJ2-7, the V gene TRBV5-6, with 7 bases that match TRBD1. The CDR3 is 13 residues long. CDR1 is SGHDT and CDR2 is YYEEEE in the germline V gene. The junction had 4 bases not matched to a gene; V was cut back by 4 bases and J by 3 bases. Filled out from reference TRBV5-6 and TRBJ2-7, the complete variable domain reads DAGVTQSPTHLIKTRGQQVTLRCSPKSGHDTVSWYQQALGQGPQFIFQYYEEEERQRGNFPDRFSGHQFPNYSSELNVNALLLGDSALYLCASSGDSHYEQYFGPGTRLTVT.

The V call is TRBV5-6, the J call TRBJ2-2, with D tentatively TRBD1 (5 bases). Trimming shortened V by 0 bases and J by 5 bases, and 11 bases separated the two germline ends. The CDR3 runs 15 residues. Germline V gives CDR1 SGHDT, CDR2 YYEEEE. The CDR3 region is CASSLASAGTGELFF. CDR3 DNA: TGTGCCAGCAGCTTGGCCAGTGCAGGGACCGGGGAGCTGTTTTTT.

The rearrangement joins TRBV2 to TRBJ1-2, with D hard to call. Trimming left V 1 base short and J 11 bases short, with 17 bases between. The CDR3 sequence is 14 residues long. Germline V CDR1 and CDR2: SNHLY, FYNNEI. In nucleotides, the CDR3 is TGTGCCAGCAGTGAAGGCGAGGCAGGCCAGCAGTACACCTTC. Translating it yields CASSEGEAGQQYTF.

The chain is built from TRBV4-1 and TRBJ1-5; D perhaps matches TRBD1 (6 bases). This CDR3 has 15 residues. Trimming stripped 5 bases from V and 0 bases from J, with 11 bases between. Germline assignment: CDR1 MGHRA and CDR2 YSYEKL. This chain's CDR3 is CASSSTGISNQPQHF. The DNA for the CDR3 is TGCGCCAGCAGCTCAACAGGGATTAGCAATCAGCCCCAGCATTTT.

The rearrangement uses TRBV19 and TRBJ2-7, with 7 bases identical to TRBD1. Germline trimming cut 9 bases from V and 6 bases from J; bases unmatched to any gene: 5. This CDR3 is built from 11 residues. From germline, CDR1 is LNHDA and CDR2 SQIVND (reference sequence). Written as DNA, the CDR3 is TGTGCCAGCAACAGGGGATCCGAGCAGTACTTC. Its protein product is CASNRGSEQYF. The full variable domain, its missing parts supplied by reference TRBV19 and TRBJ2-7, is DGGITQSPKYLFRKEGQNVTLSCEQNLNHDAMYWYRQDPGQGLRLIYYSQIVNDFQKGDIAEGYSVSREKKESFPLTVTSAQKNPTAFYLCASNRGSEQYFGPGTRLTVT.

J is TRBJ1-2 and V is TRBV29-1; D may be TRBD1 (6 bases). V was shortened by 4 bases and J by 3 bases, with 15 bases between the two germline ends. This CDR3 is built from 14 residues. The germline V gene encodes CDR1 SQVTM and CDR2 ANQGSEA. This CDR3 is CSVVNLGADYGYTF. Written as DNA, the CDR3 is TGCAGCGTTGTAAACCTGGGGGCGGACTATGGCTACACCTTC.